These T cell receptor beta chains were read from a single sample in a study of shared clonotypes between healthy human individuals. TCRdb keeps only in-frame clones here, not all; method: immunoSEQ multiplex PCR. The table includes about 2.2 million clones, roughly 93% detected once. The sequenced sample was naive CD8+ T cells from PBMCs. The receptors stem from a young man in good health. Some clones in this sample may be carry-over from other donors' samples. The CDR3 runs from the conserved cysteine through the conserved F or W. D genes are given only for firm matches. Not every row has a clone size; where given, it reads once, few, many or a size class.

clone_size	d_call	v_call	j_call	cdr3_aa	cdr3_nt
.	TRBD1	TRBV10-2	TRBJ1-2	CASSEDRANYGYTF	TGCGCCAGCAGTGAGGACAGGGCGAACTATGGCTACACCTTC
.	TRBD1	TRBV5-6	TRBJ1-5	CASSFGAGGQPQHF	TGTGCCAGCAGCTTTGGGGCAGGGGGTCAGCCCCAGCATTTT
.	.	TRBV5-8	TRBJ1-1	CASSWERSTEAFF	TGTGCCAGCAGCTGGGAGAGGTCCACTGAAGCTTTCTTT
.	.	TRBV19	TRBJ1-4	CASSIGGSTNEKLFF	TGTGCCAGTAGTATTGGTGGGTCAACTAATGAAAAACTGTTTTTT
.	.	TRBV6-5	TRBJ1-2	CASSYQPRSHGYTF	TGTGCCAGCAGTTACCAACCTCGATCCCATGGCTACACCTTC
.	.	TRBV7-9	TRBJ1-4	CASSPGTTTNEKLFF	TGTGCCAGCAGCCCCGGGACTACAACTAATGAAAAACTGTTTTTT
.	.	TRBV7-9	TRBJ1-2	CASRQRQESREYGYTF	TGTGCCAGCAGGCAAAGACAGGAATCAAGAGAGTATGGCTACACCTTC
.	.	TRBV28	TRBJ2-7	CASSFAGEGYEQYF	TGTGCCAGCAGTTTTGCCGGGGAAGGCTACGAGCAGTACTTC
.	TRBD2	TRBV4-3	TRBJ2-7	CASSQVWEGSYEQYF	TGCGCCAGCAGCCAAGTTTGGGAGGGCTCCTACGAGCAGTACTTC
.	.	TRBV2	TRBJ1-5	CASSPYSEDRPQHF	TGTGCCAGCAGTCCCTACAGTGAAGATCGGCCCCAGCATTTT
.	.	TRBV20-1	TRBJ1-2	CSALWQNGYTF	TGCAGTGCACTTTGGCAAAATGGCTACACCTTC
.	.	TRBV27	TRBJ2-7	CATRSGLYEQYF	TGTGCCACCCGGTCCGGACTTTACGAGCAGTACTTC
.	.	TRBV6-1	TRBJ2-5	CASSDRSQETQYF	TGTGCCAGCAGTGACAGGTCCCAAGAGACCCAGTACTTC
.	.	TRBV19	TRBJ2-3	CASGGRTDTQYF	TGTGCCAGTGGCGGGCGCACAGATACGCAGTATTTT
once	TRBD1	TRBV19	TRBJ2-1	CASSIGTGNNEQFF	TGTGCCAGTAGTATTGGGACAGGGAATAATGAGCAGTTCTTC
once	.	TRBV7-2	TRBJ1-1	CASSPPGREAFF	TGTGCCAGCAGCCCTCCGGGACGGGAAGCTTTCTTT
.	.	TRBV28	TRBJ1-2	CASSPTLYLEFDGAYGYTF	TGTGCCAGCAGCCCTACGCTCTATTTAGAGTTCGATGGGGCCTATGGCTACACCTTC
.	.	TRBV27	TRBJ1-2	CASSLRGEGLYGYTF	TGTGCCAGCAGTTTAAGAGGGGAAGGCCTCTATGGCTACACCTTC
.	.	TRBV6-4	TRBJ2-3	CASSDTGGRTDTQYF	TGTGCCAGCAGTGACACTGGGGGACGCACAGATACGCAGTATTTT
.	TRBD1	TRBV7-2	TRBJ1-1	CASSYPGQANYEAFF	TGTGCCAGCAGCTATCCGGGACAGGCTAATTATGAAGCTTTCTTT
.	.	TRBV6-4	TRBJ2-1	CASSDPGLANEQFF	TGTGCCAGCAGTGACCCCGGGCTAGCCAATGAGCAGTTCTTC
.	.	TRBV6-6	TRBJ2-3	CASSYFGQHTDTQYF	TGTGCCAGCAGTTACTTCGGACAGCACACAGATACGCAGTATTTT
.	TRBD1	TRBV5-4	TRBJ2-7	CASSYGTGPTYEQYF	TGTGCCAGCAGCTACGGGACAGGGCCAACCTACGAGCAGTACTTC
.	.	TRBV28	TRBJ2-7	CASSSVRGEPRAYEQYF	TGTGCCAGCAGTTCTGTGAGGGGGGAACCCCGAGCCTACGAGCAGTACTTC
.	.	TRBV6-1	TRBJ1-1	CASSEKWDSLPEAFF	TGTGCCAGCAGTGAAAAGTGGGATAGTCTCCCTGAAGCTTTCTTT
.	.	TRBV9	TRBJ2-1	CASSATGGAGTRTYNEQFF	TGTGCCAGCAGCGCTACAGGGGGCGCAGGGACTAGGACCTACAATGAGCAGTTCTTC
.	.	TRBV7-9	TRBJ2-1	CASSPGNEQFF	TGTGCCAGCAGCCCTGGCAATGAGCAGTTCTTC
.	.	TRBV9	TRBJ1-1	CASSAYRVGEAFF	TGTGCCAGCAGCGCTTACAGGGTTGGTGAAGCTTTCTTT
.	.	TRBV9	TRBJ2-5	CASSVERSQETQYF	TGTGCCAGCAGCGTAGAGAGGAGCCAAGAGACCCAGTACTTC
few	TRBD1	TRBV7-9	TRBJ1-4	CASSLTGTGEKLFF	TGTGCCAGCAGCTTGACAGGGACTGGGGAAAAACTGTTTTTT
.	.	TRBV4-1	TRBJ1-5	CASSLLAGPNQPQHF	TGCGCCAGCAGCCTCTTAGCGGGCCCCAATCAGCCCCAGCATTTT
.	.	TRBV28	TRBJ1-3	CASSLRSAGDPGNTIYF	TGTGCCAGCAGTTTACGGTCGGCAGGTGACCCGGGAAACACCATATATTTT
.	.	TRBV9	TRBJ1-3	CASSDPVGGNYPISGNTIYF	TGTGCCAGCAGCGACCCAGTCGGGGGCAACTACCCCATCTCTGGAAACACCATATATTTT
.	TRBD2	TRBV11-2	TRBJ2-3	CASSLVRLAGADTQYF	TGTGCCAGCAGCTTAGTCCGACTAGCGGGAGCAGATACGCAGTATTTT
.	TRBD2	TRBV7-2	TRBJ2-1	CASSGRLAANNEQFF	TGTGCCAGCAGCGGGCGACTAGCGGCAAACAATGAGCAGTTCTTC
.	.	TRBV9	TRBJ1-3	CASSAQGNSGNTIYF	TGTGCCAGCAGCGCACAGGGTAACTCTGGAAACACCATATATTTT
.	.	TRBV4-1	TRBJ2-7	CASSQDPGRAGEQYF	TGCGCCAGCAGCCAAGATCCGGGCAGGGCGGGCGAGCAGTACTTC
.	.	TRBV5-1	TRBJ2-7	CASSLTLRTRGLEQYF	TGCGCCAGCAGCTTGACTCTCAGAACCCGCGGCCTCGAGCAGTACTTC
.	TRBD1	TRBV29-1	TRBJ2-7	CSVSGTGALEQYF	TGCAGCGTTTCCGGGACAGGGGCCCTCGAGCAGTACTTC
once	.	TRBV6-8	TRBJ1-1	CASSYRLGPEAFF	TGTGCCAGCAGTTACCGTCTCGGCCCTGAAGCTTTCTTT
once	.	TRBV11-2	TRBJ2-1	CASTSQNEQFF	TGTGCCAGCACTTCCCAAAATGAGCAGTTCTTC
.	TRBD1	TRBV7-9	TRBJ2-5	CASSTGTVGRETQYF	TGTGCCAGCAGCACAGGGACAGTGGGTAGGGAGACCCAGTACTTC
.	.	TRBV19	TRBJ2-7	CASSIGGNPYEQYF	TGTGCCAGTAGTATCGGCGGAAACCCCTACGAGCAGTACTTC
.	TRBD2	TRBV27	TRBJ2-2	CASSLVGGDGELFF	TGTGCCAGCAGTTTAGTTGGGGGGGACGGGGAGCTGTTTTTT
once	.	TRBV13	TRBJ2-7	CASSLRSYEQYF	TGTGCCAGCAGCCTAAGGTCCTACGAGCAGTACTTC
once	TRBD2	TRBV27	TRBJ2-7	CASSTRGLAAPRRAYEQYF	TGTGCCAGCAGTACCCGCGGACTAGCGGCCCCCAGAAGGGCCTACGAGCAGTACTTC
.	.	TRBV13	TRBJ2-7	CASSLAQQSFTEQYF	TGTGCCAGCAGCTTAGCCCAACAATCGTTTACCGAGCAGTACTTC